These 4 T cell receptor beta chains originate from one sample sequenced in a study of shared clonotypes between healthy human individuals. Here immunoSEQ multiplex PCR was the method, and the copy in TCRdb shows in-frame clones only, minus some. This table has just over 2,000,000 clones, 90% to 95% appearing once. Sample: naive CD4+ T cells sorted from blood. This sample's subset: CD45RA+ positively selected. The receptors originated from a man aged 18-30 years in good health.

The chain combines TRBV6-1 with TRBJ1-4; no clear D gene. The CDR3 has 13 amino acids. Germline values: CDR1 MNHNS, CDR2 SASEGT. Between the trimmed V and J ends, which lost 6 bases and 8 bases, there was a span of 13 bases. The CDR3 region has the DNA TGTGCCAGCAGCAAACAACTCGGGGAAAAACTGTTTTTT. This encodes CASSKQLGEKLFF.

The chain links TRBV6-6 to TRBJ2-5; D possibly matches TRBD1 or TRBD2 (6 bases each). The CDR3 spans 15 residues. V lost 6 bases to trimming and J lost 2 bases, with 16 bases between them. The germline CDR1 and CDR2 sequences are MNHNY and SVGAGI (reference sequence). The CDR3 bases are TGTGCCAGCAGCCTATCACAGGGAGGTCAAGAGACCCAGTACTTC. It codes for CASSLSQGGQETQYF.

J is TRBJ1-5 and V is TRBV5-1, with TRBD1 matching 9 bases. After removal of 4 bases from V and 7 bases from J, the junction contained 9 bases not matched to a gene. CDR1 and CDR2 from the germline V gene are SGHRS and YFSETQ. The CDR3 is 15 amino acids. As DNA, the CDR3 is TGCGCCAGCAGCGTTTTGGACAGGGGAGGCCAGCCCCAGCATTTT. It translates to CASSVLDRGGQPQHF.

The CDR3 region has the DNA TGCGCCAGCAGTTCGGGGACAAACGCTGGAAACACCATATATTTT. It codes for CASSSGTNAGNTIYF. The chain has TRBV5-1 and TRBJ1-3, with D possibly matching TRBD1 (6 bases). This CDR3 has 15 residues. Germline lookup yields CDR1 SGHRS and CDR2 YFSETQ. Trimming took 5 bases from V and 2 from J, leaving 14 bases between them.